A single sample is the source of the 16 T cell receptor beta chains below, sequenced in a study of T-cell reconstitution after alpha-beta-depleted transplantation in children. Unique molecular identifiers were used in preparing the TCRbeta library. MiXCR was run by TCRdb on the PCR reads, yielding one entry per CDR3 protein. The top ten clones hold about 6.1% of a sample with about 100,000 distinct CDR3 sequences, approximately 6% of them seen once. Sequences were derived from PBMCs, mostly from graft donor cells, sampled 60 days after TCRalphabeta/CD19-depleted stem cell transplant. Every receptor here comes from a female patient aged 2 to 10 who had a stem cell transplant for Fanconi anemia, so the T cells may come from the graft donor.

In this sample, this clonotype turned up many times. Written as DNA, the CDR3 is TGTGCCAGCAGCAACCTTTCGGGGGTTCGAGAGACCCAGTACTTC. Its translation: CASSNLSGVRETQYF. The chain couples TRBV21-1 to TRBJ2-5; the D call TRBD1 from the table was never checked on the DNA. TRBV21-1 is termed a pseudogene. This CDR3 region has 15 residues.

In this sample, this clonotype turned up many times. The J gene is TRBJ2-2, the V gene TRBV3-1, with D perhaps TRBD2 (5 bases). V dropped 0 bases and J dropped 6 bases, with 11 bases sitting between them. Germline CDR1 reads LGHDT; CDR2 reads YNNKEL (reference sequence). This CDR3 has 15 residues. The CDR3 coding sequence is TGTGCCAGCAGCCAAGAGGGGAGATTGGCCGGGGAGCTGTTTTTT. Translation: CASSQEGRLAGELFF.

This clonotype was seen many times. In nucleotides, the CDR3 is TGTGCCAGCAGCTCAGTGAGCGGGGGGCACACCGGGGAGCTGTTTTTT. It codes for CASSSVSGGHTGELFF. The chain carries TRBV7-9 and TRBJ2-2; the match to TRBD2 covers 9 bases. The CDR3 is 16 amino acids. Germline CDR1 SEHNR, CDR2 FQNEAQ (reference sequence). With 4 bases clipped from V and 3 bases from J, the junction kept 6 bases outside the gene matches.

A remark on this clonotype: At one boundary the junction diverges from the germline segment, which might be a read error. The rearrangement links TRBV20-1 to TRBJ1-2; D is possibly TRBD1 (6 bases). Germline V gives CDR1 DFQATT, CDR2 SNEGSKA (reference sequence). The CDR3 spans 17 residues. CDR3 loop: CSARDPDRGSVPHGYTF. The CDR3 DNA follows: TGCAGCGCTAGAGATCCCGATAGGGGGAGTGTCCCACATGGCTACACCTTC.

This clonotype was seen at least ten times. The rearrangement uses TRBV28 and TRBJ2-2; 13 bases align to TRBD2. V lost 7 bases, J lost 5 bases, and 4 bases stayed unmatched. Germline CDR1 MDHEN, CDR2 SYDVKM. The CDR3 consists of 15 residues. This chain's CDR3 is CASNRLAGGTGELFF. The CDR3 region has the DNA TGTGCCAGCAATAGACTAGCGGGGGGTACCGGGGAGCTGTTTTTT. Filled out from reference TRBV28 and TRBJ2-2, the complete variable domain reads DVKVTQSSRYLVKRTGEKVFLECVQDMDHENMFWYRQDPGLGLRLIYFSYDVKMKEKGDIPEGYSVSREKKERFSLILESASTNQTSMYLCASNRLAGGTGELFFGEGSRLTVL.

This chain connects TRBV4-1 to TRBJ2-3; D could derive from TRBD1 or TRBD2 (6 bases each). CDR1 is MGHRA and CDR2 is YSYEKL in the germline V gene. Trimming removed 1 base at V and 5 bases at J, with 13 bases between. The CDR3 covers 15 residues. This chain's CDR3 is CASSQGGGRKDTQYF. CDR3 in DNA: TGCGCCAGCAGCCAAGGTGGGGGGCGGAAAGATACGCAGTATTTT.

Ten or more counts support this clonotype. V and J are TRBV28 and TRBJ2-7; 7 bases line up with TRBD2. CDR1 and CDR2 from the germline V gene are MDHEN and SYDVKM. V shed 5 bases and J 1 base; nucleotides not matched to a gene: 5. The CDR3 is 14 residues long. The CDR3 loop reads CASSPLAESYEQYF. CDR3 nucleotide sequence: TGTGCCAGCAGTCCGCTAGCGGAGTCCTACGAGCAGTACTTC.

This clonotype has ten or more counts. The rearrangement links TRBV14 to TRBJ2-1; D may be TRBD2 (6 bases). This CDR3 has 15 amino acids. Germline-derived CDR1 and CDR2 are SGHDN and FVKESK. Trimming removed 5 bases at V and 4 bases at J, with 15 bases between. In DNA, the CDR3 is TGTGCCAGCAGCGCCGGGACTCGGGTTTACAATGAGCAGTTCTTC. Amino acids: CASSAGTRVYNEQFF.

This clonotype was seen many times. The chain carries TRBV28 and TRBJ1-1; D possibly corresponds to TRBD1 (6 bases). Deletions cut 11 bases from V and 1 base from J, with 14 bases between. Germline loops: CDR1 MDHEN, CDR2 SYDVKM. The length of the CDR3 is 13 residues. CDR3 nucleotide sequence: TGTGCCGCGGTACCGGGGGCGAACACTGAAGCTTTCTTT. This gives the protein CAAVPGANTEAFF.

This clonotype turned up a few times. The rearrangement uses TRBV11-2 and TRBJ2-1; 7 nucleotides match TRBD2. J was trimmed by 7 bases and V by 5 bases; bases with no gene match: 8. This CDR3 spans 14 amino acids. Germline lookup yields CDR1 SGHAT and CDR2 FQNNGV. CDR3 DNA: TGTGCCAGCAGCCCACTTGGGGGGGGAAATGAGCAGTTCTTC. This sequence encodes CASSPLGGGNEQFF.

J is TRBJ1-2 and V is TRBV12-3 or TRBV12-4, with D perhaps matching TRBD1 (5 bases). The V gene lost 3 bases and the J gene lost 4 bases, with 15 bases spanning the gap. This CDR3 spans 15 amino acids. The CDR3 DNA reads TGTGCCAGCAGTTTGGGGGGGTCCCCCCTCTATGGCTACACCTTC. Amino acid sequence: CASSLGGSPLYGYTF.

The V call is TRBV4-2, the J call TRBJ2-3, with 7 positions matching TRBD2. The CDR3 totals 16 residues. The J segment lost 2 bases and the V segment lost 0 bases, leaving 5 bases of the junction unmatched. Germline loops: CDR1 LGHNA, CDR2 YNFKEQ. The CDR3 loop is CASSQEPGLLTDTQYF. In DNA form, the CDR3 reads TGTGCCAGCAGCCAAGAGCCGGGACTACTCACAGATACGCAGTATTTT.

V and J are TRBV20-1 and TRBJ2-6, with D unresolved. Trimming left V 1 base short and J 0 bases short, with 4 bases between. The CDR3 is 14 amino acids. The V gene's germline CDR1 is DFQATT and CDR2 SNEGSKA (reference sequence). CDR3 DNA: TGCAGTGCTAGAGGGGGCTCTGGGGCCAACGTCCTGACTTTC. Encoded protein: CSARGGSGANVLTF.

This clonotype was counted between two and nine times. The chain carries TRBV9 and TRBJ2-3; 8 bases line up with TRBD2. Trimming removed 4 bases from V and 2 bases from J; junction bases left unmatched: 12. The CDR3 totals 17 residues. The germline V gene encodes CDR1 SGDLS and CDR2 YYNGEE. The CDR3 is CASSLTGPSGHTDTQYF. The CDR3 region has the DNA TGTGCCAGCAGCCTTACCGGACCTAGCGGGCACACAGATACGCAGTATTTT.

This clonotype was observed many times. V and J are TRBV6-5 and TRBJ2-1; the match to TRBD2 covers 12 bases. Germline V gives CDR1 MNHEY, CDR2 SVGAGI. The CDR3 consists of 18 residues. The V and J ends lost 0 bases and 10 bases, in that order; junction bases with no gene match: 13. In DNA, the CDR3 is TGTGCCAGCAGTTACTCAAGCCCGACTAGCGGGGGAAGGGGGGAGCAGTTCTTC. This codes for CASSYSSPTSGGRGEQFF.

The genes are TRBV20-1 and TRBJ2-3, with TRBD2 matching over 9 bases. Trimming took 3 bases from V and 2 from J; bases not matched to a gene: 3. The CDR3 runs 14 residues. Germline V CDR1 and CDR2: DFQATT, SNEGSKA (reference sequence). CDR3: CSARAGGHTDTQYF. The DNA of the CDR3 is TGCAGTGCTAGGGCGGGGGGGCACACAGATACGCAGTATTTT.